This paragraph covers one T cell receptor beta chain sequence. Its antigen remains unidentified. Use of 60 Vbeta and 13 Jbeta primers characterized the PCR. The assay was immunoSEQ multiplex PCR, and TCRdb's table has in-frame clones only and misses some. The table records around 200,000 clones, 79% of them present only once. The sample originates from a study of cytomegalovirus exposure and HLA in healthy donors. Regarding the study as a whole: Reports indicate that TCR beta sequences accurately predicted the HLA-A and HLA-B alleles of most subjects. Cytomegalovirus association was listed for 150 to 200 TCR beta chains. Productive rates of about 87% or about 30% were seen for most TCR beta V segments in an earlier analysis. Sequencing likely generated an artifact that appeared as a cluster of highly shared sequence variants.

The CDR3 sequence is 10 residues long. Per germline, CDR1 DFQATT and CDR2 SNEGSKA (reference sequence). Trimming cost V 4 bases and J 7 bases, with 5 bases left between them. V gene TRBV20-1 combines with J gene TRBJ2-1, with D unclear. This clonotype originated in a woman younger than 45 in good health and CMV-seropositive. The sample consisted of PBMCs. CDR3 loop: CSATRNEQFF. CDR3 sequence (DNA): TGCAGTGCTACTCGGAATGAGCAGTTCTTC.